This is a list of T cell receptor beta chains from one sample in a study of CD4 T cells in relation to SARS-CoV-2 and coronaviruses. The method was immunoSEQ multiplex PCR; TCRdb's version includes in-frame clones alone and lacks a portion of them. The sample lists 25,000 or so clones, roughly 74% occurring once. These receptors lack a known antigen. Sequences were obtained from CD4+ T cells from PBMCs, cultured in vitro. The receptors were sampled from a human donor in good health. CDR3s include the opening cysteine and the closing phenylalanine or tryptophan. A D gene is named only where the DNA matches it firmly. Only part of the rows carry a size: once, few, many, or a class if the clone is expanded.

D gene	V gene	clone size	J gene	CDR3 DNA	CDR3 protein
.	TRBV18	.	TRBJ1-1	TGTGCCAGCTCAACCATACAGAACACTGAAGCTTTCTTT	CASSTIQNTEAFF
.	TRBV28	.	TRBJ1-4	TGTGCCAGCATGGGCCAGTCCTTCGAAAAACTGTTTTTT	CASMGQSFEKLFF
.	TRBV9	.	TRBJ1-6	TGTGCCAGCAGCTTACAGGGAACGGGTTCACCCCTCCACTTT	CASSLQGTGSPLHF
.	TRBV2	.	TRBJ2-6	TGTGCCAGCAGTGAAGGGGGGGGGCATGGGGCCAACGTCCTGACTTTC	CASSEGGGHGANVLTF
TRBD2	TRBV5-1	once	TRBJ2-1	TGCGCCAGCAGCCCGAAGCGGGAGGGATACAATGAGCAGTTCTTC	CASSPKREGYNEQFF
.	TRBV5-4	.	TRBJ1-1	TGTGCCAGCAGCTCACGGGAACAGGGTGGCACTGAAGCTTTCTTT	CASSSREQGGTEAFF
.	TRBV12-3/TRBV12-4	.	TRBJ2-2	TGTGCCAGCAGTTTAGCGGGGGGCGGGGAGCTGTTTTTT	CASSLAGGGELFF
.	TRBV27	.	TRBJ2-7	TGTGCCAGCAGTGCATCCTACGAGCAGTACTTC	CASSASYEQYF
.	TRBV5-1	.	TRBJ2-5	TGCGCCAGCAGCCTAGAGGGACGGATTCAAGAGACCCAGTACTTC	CASSLEGRIQETQYF
.	TRBV14	.	TRBJ2-2	TGTGCCAGCGGGGGACCGAACACCGGGGAGCTGTTTTTT	CASGGPNTGELFF
.	TRBV6-5	.	TRBJ2-2	TGTGCCAGCAGCCACCCGCCTGCCGGGGAGCTGTTTTTT	CASSHPPAGELFF
TRBD1	TRBV9	.	TRBJ1-3	TGTGCCAGCAGCGTGGGGGGGACAGGCCGTGACAGCTCTGGAAACACCATATATTTT	CASSVGGTGRDSSGNTIYF
.	TRBV19	.	TRBJ1-1	TGTGCCAGTAGTATTGGCGGCAGTATGAACACTGAAGCTTTCTTT	CASSIGGSMNTEAFF
TRBD1	TRBV27	.	TRBJ2-6	TGTGCCAGCAGTTCACGGACAGGGGGCTACTCTGGGGCCAACGTCCTGACTTTC	CASSSRTGGYSGANVLTF
.	TRBV19	.	TRBJ2-7	TGTGCCAGTAGGAGAGGGAACGAGCAGTACTTC	CASRRGNEQYF
.	TRBV14	.	TRBJ2-6	TGTGCCAGCAGCCTCCTTCTAGACTTCTCTGGGGCCAACGTCCTGACTTTC	CASSLLLDFSGANVLTF
.	TRBV3-1/TRBV3-2	.	TRBJ2-6	TGTGCCAGCAGCCAAGGACCCTCTGGGGCCAACGTCCTGACTTTC	CASSQGPSGANVLTF
TRBD1	TRBV9	few	TRBJ2-7	TGTGCCAGCAGCACCCAGACAGGGATCCACTACGAGCAGTACTTC	CASSTQTGIHYEQYF
.	TRBV11-2	few	TRBJ1-2	TGTGCCAGCAGCTCTCGTACACAAACAGGGTACTCTGGCTACACCTTC	CASSSRTQTGYSGYTF
TRBD2	TRBV3-1/TRBV3-2	few	TRBJ2-2	TGTGCCAGCAGCCAAGGGACTAGCGGGAAAGGCGGGGAGCTGTTTTTT	CASSQGTSGKGGELFF
TRBD2	TRBV3-1/TRBV3-2	once	TRBJ2-7	TGTGCCAGCAGCCAAGTGAGCGGGAACGAGCAGTACTTC	CASSQVSGNEQYF
.	TRBV12-5	.	TRBJ2-5	TGTGCTAGTGGTTTGGGCCAAGGACAGCGCCAAGAGACCCAGTACTTC	CASGLGQGQRQETQYF
TRBD1	TRBV7-9	few	TRBJ1-5	TGTGCCAGCAGCTTAGGGACAGGGTCGAGCAATCAGCCCCAGCATTTT	CASSLGTGSSNQPQHF
.	TRBV6-5	.	TRBJ2-2	TGTGCCAGCAGTCAATCGGGGGCCACCGGGGAGCTGTTTTTT	CASSQSGATGELFF
TRBD2	TRBV20-1	.	TRBJ2-5	TGCAGTGCTAGTTTTAGCGGGAGGTTTGAGACCCAGTACTTC	CSASFSGRFETQYF
.	TRBV19	once	TRBJ2-1	TGTGCCAGTAGTATAGATTTGGGGCAGGGTGGGTTGCCGGTGCAGTTCTTC	CASSIDLGQGGLPVQFF
TRBD2	TRBV6-2/TRBV6-3	few	TRBJ2-7	TGTGCCAGCAGTTACCCCCGTTCTCGGACTAGCGCCTACGAGCAGTACTTC	CASSYPRSRTSAYEQYF